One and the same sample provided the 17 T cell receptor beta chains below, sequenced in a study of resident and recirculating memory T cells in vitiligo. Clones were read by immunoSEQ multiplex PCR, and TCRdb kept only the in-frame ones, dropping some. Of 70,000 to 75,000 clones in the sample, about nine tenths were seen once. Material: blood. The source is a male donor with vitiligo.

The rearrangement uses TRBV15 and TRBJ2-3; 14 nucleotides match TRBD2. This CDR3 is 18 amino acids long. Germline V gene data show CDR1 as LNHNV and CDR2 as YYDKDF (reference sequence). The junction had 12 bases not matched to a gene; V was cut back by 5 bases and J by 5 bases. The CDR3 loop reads CATSGSRLAGGTGDTQYF. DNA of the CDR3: TGTGCCACCAGCGGCTCCCGACTAGCGGGGGGGACGGGAGATACGCAGTATTTT. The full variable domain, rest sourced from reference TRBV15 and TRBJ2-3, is DAMVIQNPRYQVTQFGKPVTLSCSQTLNHNVMYWYQQKSSQAPKLLFHYYDKDFNNEADTPDNFQSRRPNTSFCFLDIRSPGLGDTAMYLCATSGSRLAGGTGDTQYFGPGTRLTVL.

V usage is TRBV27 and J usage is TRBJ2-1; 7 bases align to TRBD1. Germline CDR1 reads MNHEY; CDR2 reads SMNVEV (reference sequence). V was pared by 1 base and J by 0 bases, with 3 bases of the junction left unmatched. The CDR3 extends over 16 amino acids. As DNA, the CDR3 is TGTGCCAGCAGTTTATTCGGGGACAGCTCCTACAATGAGCAGTTCTTC. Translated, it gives CASSLFGDSSYNEQFF.

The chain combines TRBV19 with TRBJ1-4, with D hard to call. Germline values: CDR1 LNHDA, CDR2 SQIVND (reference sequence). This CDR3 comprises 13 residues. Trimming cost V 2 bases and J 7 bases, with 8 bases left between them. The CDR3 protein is CASSIIGTEKLFF. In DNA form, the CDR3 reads TGTGCCAGTAGTATAATTGGCACTGAAAAACTGTTTTTT.

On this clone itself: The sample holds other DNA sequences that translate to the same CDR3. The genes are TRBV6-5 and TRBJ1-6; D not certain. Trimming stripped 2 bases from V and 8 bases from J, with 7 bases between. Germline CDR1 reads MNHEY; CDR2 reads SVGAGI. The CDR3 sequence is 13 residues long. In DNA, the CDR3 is TGTGCCAGCAGTTACCGGGAGGATTCACCCCTCCACTTT. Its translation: CASSYREDSPLHF.

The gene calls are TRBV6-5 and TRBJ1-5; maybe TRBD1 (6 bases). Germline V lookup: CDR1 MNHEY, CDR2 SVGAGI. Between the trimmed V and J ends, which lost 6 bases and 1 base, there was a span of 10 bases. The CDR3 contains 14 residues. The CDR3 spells CASSFQGSNQPQHF. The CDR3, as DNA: TGTGCCAGCAGCTTCCAGGGGAGCAATCAGCCCCAGCATTTT.

The chain's CDR3 is CASSADRASYGYTF. In DNA, the CDR3 is TGTGCCAGCAGCGCGGACAGGGCGTCCTATGGCTACACCTTC. The J gene is TRBJ1-2, the V gene TRBV7-3, with 8 bases that match TRBD1. The CDR3 extends over 14 amino acids. V shed 5 bases and J 4 bases; nucleotides not matched to a gene: 6. The germline CDR1 and CDR2 sequences are SGHTA and FQGTGA.

CDR3 in DNA: TGTGCCTGGATTATGTGGGGGGCTGAAGCTTTCTTT. Encoded protein: CAWIMWGAEAFF. The genes are TRBV30 and TRBJ1-1, with D possibly TRBD1 on 5 matching bases. The germline V gene encodes CDR1 GTSNPN and CDR2 SVGIG (reference sequence). The length of the CDR3 is 12 residues. Trimming cost V 4 bases and J 6 bases, with 12 bases left between them.

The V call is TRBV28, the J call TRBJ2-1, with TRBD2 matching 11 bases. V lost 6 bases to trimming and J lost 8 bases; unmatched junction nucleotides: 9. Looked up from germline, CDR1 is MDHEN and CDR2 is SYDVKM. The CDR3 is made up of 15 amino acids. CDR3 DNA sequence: TGTGCCAGCAGCCGGCTTAGCGGGGGGGCCTATGAGCAGTTCTTC. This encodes CASSRLSGGAYEQFF.

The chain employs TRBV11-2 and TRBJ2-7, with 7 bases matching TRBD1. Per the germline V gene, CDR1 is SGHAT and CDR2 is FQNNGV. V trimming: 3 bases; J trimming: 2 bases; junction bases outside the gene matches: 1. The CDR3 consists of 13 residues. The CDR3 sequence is CASSLGTAYEQYF. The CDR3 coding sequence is TGTGCCAGCAGCTTGGGGACAGCCTACGAGCAGTACTTC.

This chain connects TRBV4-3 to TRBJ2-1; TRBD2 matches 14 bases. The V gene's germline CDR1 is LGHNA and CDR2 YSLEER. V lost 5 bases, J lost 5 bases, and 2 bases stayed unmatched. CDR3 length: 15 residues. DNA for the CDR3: TGCGCCAGCAGCAAGGGACTAGCGGGGGACAATGAGCAGTTCTTC. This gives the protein CASSKGLAGDNEQFF.

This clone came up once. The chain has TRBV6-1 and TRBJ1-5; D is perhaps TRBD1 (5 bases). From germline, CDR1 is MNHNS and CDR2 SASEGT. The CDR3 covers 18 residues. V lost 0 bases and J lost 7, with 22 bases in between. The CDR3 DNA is TGTGCCAGCAGTGAAGCGAGGAGGGGCTTAATTTTCGGGCAGCCCCAGCATTTT. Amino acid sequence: CASSEARRGLIFGQPQHF.

CDR3: CASSHSLRTNEKLFF. Written as DNA, the CDR3 is TGCGCCAGCAGCCATAGTTTGAGAACTAATGAAAAACTGTTTTTT. V gene TRBV4-3 combines with J gene TRBJ1-4, with D unclear. Germline V gene data show CDR1 as LGHNA and CDR2 as YSLEER. V was shortened by 3 bases and J by 1 base, with 9 bases between the two germline ends. The CDR3 length is 15 residues.

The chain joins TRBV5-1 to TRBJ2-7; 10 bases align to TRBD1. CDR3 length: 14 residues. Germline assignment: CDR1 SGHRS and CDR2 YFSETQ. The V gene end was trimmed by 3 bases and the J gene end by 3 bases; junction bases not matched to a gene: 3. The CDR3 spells CASSWGTGDYEQYF. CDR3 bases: TGCGCCAGCAGCTGGGGGACAGGGGACTACGAGCAGTACTTC.

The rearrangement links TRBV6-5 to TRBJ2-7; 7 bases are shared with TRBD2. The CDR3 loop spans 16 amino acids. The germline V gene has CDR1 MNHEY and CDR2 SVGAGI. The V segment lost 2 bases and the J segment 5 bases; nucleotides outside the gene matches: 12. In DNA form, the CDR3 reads TGTGCCAGCAGTTACGGTGGTACTAGCGTTTTAAACGAGCAGTACTTC. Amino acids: CASSYGGTSVLNEQYF.

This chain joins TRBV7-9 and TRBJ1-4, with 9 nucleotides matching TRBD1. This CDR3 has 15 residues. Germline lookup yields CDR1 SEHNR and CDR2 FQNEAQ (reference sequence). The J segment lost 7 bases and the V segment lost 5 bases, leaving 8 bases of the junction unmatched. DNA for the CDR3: TGTGCCAGCAGCCGACAGGGGGGAGGGAGTGAAAAACTGTTTTTT. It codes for CASSRQGGGSEKLFF.

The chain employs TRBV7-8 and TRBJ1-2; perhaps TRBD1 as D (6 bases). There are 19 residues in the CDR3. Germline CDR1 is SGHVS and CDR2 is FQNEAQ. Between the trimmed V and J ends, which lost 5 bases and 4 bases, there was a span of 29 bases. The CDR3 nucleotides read TGTGCCAGCAGCCATTCCTTGACGGGGGGGCCATTGAAGCCCTATGGCTACACCTTC. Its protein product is CASSHSLTGGPLKPYGYTF.

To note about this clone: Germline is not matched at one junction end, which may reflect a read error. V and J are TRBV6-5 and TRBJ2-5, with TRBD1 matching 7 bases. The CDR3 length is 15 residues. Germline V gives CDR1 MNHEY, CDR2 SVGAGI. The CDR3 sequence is CASSYGVTGIESQYF. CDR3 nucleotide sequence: TGTGCCAGCAGTTATGGGGTGACAGGGATCGAGAGCCAGTACTTC.